This T cell receptor (beta chain) was found in a study of cytomegalovirus exposure and HLA in healthy donors. Primers for the PCR totalled 60 Vbeta and 13 Jbeta. Profiling relied on immunoSEQ multiplex PCR, and the TCRdb table lists in-frame clones only, not all of them. The repertoire holds around 75,000 clones, with 75% to 80% as singletons. Points from the study as a whole: Earlier results showed most TCR beta V segments being productive about 90% or about 30% of the time. In a later analysis, specific HLA alleles were associated with 16,000 or so TCR beta sequences at a 0.05 false discovery rate. As was reported, the classifier diagnosed cytomegalovirus status with high specificity and sensitivity. Highest at DRB1 and lowest at HLA-C, TCR association rates differed among HLA loci in a later analysis.

A note on this clone: What it binds is unknown.

Germline V lookup: CDR1 MDHEN, CDR2 SYDVKM. Trimming cost V 1 base and J 2 bases; bases outside gene matches: 5. This CDR3 is built from 16 residues. V usage is TRBV28 and J usage is TRBJ2-7; 10 nucleotides match TRBD2. The sequencing sample was made of PBMCs. The sequence was obtained from a man aged 40-50 years in good health and CMV-seronegative. The CDR3 region is CASSLSLAGDPYEQYF. The CDR3 DNA sequence: TGTGCCAGCAGTTTATCTCTAGCGGGGGATCCCTACGAGCAGTACTTC.